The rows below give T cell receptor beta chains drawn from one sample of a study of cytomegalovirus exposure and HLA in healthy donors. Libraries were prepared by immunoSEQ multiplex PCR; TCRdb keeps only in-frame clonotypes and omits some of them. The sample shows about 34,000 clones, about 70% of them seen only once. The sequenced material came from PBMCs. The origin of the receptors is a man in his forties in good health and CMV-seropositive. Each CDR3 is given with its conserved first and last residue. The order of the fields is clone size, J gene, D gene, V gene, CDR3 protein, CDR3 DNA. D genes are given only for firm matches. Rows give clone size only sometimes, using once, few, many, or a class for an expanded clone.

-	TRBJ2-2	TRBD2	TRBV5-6	CASSYALAGRTGELFF	TGTGCCAGCAGCTACGCTCTAGCGGGGAGGACCGGGGAGCTGTTTTTT
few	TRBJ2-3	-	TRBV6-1	CASSGATDTQYF	TGTGCCAGCAGTGGGGCAACAGATACGCAGTATTTT
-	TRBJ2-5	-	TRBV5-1	CASSSIGGRWETQYF	TGCGCCAGCAGCTCGATTGGGGGCCGGTGGGAGACCCAGTACTTC
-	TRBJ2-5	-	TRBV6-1	CASSHGGQETQYF	TGTGCCAGCAGTCACGGAGGGCAAGAGACCCAGTACTTC
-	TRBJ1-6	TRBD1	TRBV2	CASNSDRGNSPLHF	TGTGCCAGCAACTCGGACAGGGGTAATTCACCCCTCCACTTT
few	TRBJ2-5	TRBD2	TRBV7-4	CASSSTGGGEETQYF	TGTGCCAGCAGCTCCACGGGAGGGGGTGAAGAGACCCAGTACTTC
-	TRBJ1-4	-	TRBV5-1	CASSLDQYDEVDEKLFF	TGCGCCAGCAGCTTGGATCAGTACGATGAGGTTGATGAAAAACTGTTTTTT
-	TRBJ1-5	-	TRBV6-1	CASRVVAQEYQPQHF	TGTGCCAGCAGGGTAGTTGCCCAGGAATATCAGCCCCAGCATTTT
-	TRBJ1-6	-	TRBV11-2	CASRFRQVGGSPLHF	TGTGCCAGCAGATTTCGCCAGGTGGGGGGTTCACCCCTCCACTTT
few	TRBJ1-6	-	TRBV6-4	CASSDSRTGNSPLHF	TGTGCCAGCAGTGACTCGCGAACAGGCAATTCACCCCTCCACTTT
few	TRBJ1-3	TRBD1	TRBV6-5	CASSVQGNGNTIYF	TGTGCCAGCAGCGTACAGGGGAACGGAAACACCATATATTTT
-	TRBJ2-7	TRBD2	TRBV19	CASSGTSGGRSSYEQYF	TGTGCCAGTAGCGGGACTAGCGGGGGGCGGAGCTCCTACGAGCAGTACTTC
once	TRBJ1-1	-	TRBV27	CASSPDGQRQAFF	TGTGCCAGCAGTCCGGACGGACAGCGGCAAGCTTTCTTT
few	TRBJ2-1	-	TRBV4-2	CASSQGAEQNNEQFF	TGTGCCAGCAGCCAAGGGGCAGAACAAAACAATGAGCAGTTCTTC
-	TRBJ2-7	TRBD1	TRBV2	CASSVTGARYEQYF	TGTGCCAGCAGTGTCACAGGGGCAAGGTACGAGCAGTACTTC
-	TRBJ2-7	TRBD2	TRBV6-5	CASSYDSGVGEQYF	TGTGCCAGCAGTTATGATAGCGGGGTGGGCGAGCAGTACTTC
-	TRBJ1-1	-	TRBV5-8	CASSLYSPGKTEAFF	TGTGCCAGCAGCTTGTACTCCCCAGGGAAAACTGAAGCTTTCTTT
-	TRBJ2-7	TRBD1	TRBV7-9	CASSPPVGTGFYEQYF	TGTGCCAGCAGCCCCCCAGTCGGGACAGGGTTCTACGAGCAGTACTTC
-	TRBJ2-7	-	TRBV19	CASSIVAGPSYEQYF	TGTGCCAGTAGTATAGTTGCTGGGCCCTCCTACGAGCAGTACTTC
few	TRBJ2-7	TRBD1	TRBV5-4	CASSRGGQGSVEQYF	TGTGCCAGCAGCCGGGGAGGACAGGGATCGGTCGAGCAGTACTTC
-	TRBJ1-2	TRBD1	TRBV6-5	CASSSGTVGYGGYTF	TGTGCCAGCAGTTCCGGGACAGTTGGATACGGGGGCTACACCTTC
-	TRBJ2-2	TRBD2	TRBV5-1	CASSLVLAGTGELFF	TGCGCCAGCAGCTTGGTGCTAGCGGGGACCGGGGAGCTGTTTTTT
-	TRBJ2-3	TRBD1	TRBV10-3	CAISEPQGARGTDTQYF	TGTGCCATCAGTGAGCCCCAGGGGGCGCGAGGCACAGATACGCAGTATTTT
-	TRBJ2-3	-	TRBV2	CASSGGHGDTQYF	TGTGCCAGCAGTGGAGGCCATGGAGATACGCAGTATTTT
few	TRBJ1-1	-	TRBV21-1	CASSKKRSLQGEVNTEAFF	TGTGCCAGCAGCAAAAAAAGGTCGCTCCAGGGGGAAGTGAACACTGAAGCTTTCTTT
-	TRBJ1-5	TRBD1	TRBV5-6	CASSPGQGHQPQHF	TGTGCCAGCAGCCCCGGACAGGGGCATCAGCCCCAGCATTTT
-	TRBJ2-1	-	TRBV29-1	CSVEGRANNEQFF	TGCAGCGTTGAAGGGCGGGCCAACAATGAGCAGTTCTTC
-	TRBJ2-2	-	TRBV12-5	CASGLFGGTGELFF	TGTGCTAGTGGTTTGTTCGGCGGAACCGGGGAGCTGTTTTTT
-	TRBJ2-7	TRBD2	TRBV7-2	CASSARSGGSSYEQYF	TGTGCCAGCAGCGCGAGAAGCGGGGGGTCCTCCTACGAGCAGTACTTC
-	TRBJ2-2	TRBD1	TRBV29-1	CSVVGAGGSTGELFF	TGCAGCGTTGTTGGAGCAGGGGGCTCAACCGGGGAGCTGTTTTTT
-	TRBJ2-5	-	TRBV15	CATSRPLETQYF	TGTGCCACCAGCAGACCCCTGGAGACCCAGTACTTC
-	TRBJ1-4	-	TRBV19	CASSLRPYEKLFF	TGTGCCAGTAGTCTGCGGCCGTACGAAAAACTGTTTTTT
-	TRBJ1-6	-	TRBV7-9	CASSLGPGVYNSPLHF	TGTGCCAGCAGCTTAGGTCCAGGGGTGTATAATTCACCCCTCCACTTT
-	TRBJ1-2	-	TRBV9	CASSVGRADSNYGYTF	TGCGCCAGCAGCGTAGGGAGGGCAGACTCTAACTATGGCTACACCTTC
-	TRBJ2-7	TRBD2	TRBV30	CAWRIRLAGDSSYEQYF	TGTGCCTGGAGAATCCGACTAGCGGGGGATAGCTCCTACGAGCAGTACTTC
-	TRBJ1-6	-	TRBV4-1	CASSPAGLPSSYNSPLHF	TGCGCCAGCAGCCCAGCGGGACTCCCGAGCTCCTATAATTCACCCCTCCACTTT
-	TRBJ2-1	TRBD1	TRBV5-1	CASSETGVNEQFF	TGCGCCAGCAGCGAGACAGGGGTGAATGAGCAGTTCTTC
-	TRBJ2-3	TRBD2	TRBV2	CASSGTSGGLNTQYF	TGTGCCAGCAGTGGGACTAGCGGGGGGTTAAATACGCAGTATTTT
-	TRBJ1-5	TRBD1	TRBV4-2	CASSQEVFEGQGSNQPQHF	TGTGCCAGCAGCCAAGAGGTATTTGAAGGACAGGGAAGTAATCAGCCCCAGCATTTT
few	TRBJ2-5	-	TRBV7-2	CASSALKAGGPLQETQYF	TGTGCCAGCAGCGCCCTCAAGGCCGGAGGCCCCTTGCAAGAGACCCAGTACTTC
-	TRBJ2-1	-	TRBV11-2	CASSPTGVYNEQFF	TGTGCCAGCAGCCCGACCGGGGTCTACAATGAGCAGTTCTTC
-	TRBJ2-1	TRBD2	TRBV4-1	CASRPGLVGNEQFF	TGCGCCAGCAGACCTGGACTAGTTGGCAATGAGCAGTTCTTC
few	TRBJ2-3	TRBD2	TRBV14	CASSQASGGTDTQYF	TGTGCCAGCAGCCAAGCAAGCGGGGGGACAGATACGCAGTATTTT
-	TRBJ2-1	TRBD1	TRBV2	CASSGQGPAYNEQFF	TGTGCCAGCAGTGGACAGGGTCCGGCCTACAATGAGCAGTTCTTC
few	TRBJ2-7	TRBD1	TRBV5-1	CASSRDSFYEQYF	TGCGCCAGCAGCCGGGACAGTTTCTACGAGCAGTACTTC
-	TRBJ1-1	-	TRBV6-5	CASRLQGKTEAFF	TGTGCCAGCAGACTCCAGGGGAAAACTGAAGCTTTCTTT
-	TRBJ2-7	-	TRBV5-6	CASSLVDGAYEQYF	TGTGCCAGCAGCTTGGTTGACGGAGCCTACGAGCAGTACTTC
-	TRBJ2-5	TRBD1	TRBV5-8	CASIRPGQGFETQYF	TGTGCCAGCATTCGTCCGGGACAGGGGTTCGAGACCCAGTACTTC
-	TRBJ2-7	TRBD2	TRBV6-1	CASSEIAGDPYEQYF	TGTGCCAGCAGTGAAATCGCGGGGGACCCCTACGAGCAGTACTTC
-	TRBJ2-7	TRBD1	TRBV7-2	CASSTTGGEQYF	TGTGCCAGCAGCACGACAGGGGGCGAGCAGTACTTC
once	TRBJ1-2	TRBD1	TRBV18	CASSPLRDRGDGYTF	TGTGCCAGCTCACCGCTCCGGGACAGGGGCGACGGCTACACCTTC